The entry below gives a single TCR beta chain sequence along with its context. What it binds is not known. Once RNA had been extracted, it was reverse transcribed into cDNA to act as the sequencing template. Profiled with immunoSEQ multiplex PCR; TCRdb holds only in-frame clones, not every one. The sample has a few hundred thousand clones, under 80% seen once. The V end lost 4 bases, the J end lost 0 bases, and 10 bases lay between the germline ends. Looked up from germline, CDR1 is SQVTM and CDR2 is ANQGSEA. This CDR3 spans 13 amino acids. The data belong to a study of CD8+ T cells in alopecia areata. Study in general: Treated patients were dosed with oral tofacitinib, taking 5 to 10 mg twice daily. Whole-study findings and limits: Possibly because of HLA-related factors, TCR sharing was less clear across patients than in mice. Clonality was higher in lesional than normal scalp, especially in alopecia totalis/universalis.

Here the sequenced sample was CD4+ T cells sorted from blood, taken at week 0. The chain couples TRBV29-1 to TRBJ2-7, with D unresolved. The TCR was taken from a human donor with alopecia areata. CDR3 coding DNA: TGCAGCGTTGTCGTTTCCAGCTCCTACGAGCAGTACTTC. Translated: CSVVVSSSYEQYF.